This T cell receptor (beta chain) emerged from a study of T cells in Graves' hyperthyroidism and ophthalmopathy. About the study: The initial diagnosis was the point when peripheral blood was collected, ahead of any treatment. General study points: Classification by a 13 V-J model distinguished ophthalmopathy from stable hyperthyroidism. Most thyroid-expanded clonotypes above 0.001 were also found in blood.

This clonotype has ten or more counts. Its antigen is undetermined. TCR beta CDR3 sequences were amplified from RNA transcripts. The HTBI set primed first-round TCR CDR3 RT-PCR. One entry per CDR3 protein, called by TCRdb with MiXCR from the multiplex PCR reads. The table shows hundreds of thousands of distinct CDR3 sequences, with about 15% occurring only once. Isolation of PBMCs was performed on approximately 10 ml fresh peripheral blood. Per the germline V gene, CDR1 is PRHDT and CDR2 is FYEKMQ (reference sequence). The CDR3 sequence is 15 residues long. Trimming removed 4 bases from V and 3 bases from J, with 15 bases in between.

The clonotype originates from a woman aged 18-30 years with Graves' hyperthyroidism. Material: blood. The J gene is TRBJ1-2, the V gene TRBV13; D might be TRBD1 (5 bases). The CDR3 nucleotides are TGTGCCAGCAGCTCCGGGACTGATCGTTACTATGGCTACACCTTC. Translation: CASSSGTDRYYGYTF.